This passage covers 13 T cell receptor beta chains from one sample sequenced in a study of radiation and T cells in renal cell carcinoma (dated by TCRdb to 2019 to 2021). Read against the paper, the sample's time point label means: blood 4 weeks post-SBRT, at nephrectomy. Interpreted using the paper, the treatment or condition label stands for: 15 Gy SBRT to primary tumor, nephrectomy 4 weeks later. Library construction relied on the immunoSEQ multiplex PCR assay. TCRdb carries this immuneACCESS record with in-frame sequences only. Its versions omit some clonotypes, under half of them owing to an unresolved V gene in the studies checked, with the rest unexplained. The sample table lists fewer than 85,000 clones, approximately 90% of them with a count of one. The biggest ten clones account for 4.5% to 7% of the sample. Sequencing used blood, obtained from a patient whose treatment included radiotherapy and nephrectomy. These receptors all come from a woman in her 70s with renal cell carcinoma.

In its sample, this clone was seen a few times. Relative to the germline gene, one junction end is altered; a read error may explain this. This chain links TRBV10-3 with TRBJ2-7; the D gene is possibly TRBD2 (6 bases). CDR3 length: 11 residues. CDR1 ENHRY and CDR2 SYGVKD come from the germline V gene. This chain's CDR3 is CAISGSGVTIF. DNA of the CDR3: TGTGCCATCAGTGGGTCGGGGGTCACGATCTTC.

The J gene is TRBJ2-5, the V gene TRBV5-6; perhaps TRBD1 as D (6 bases). The DNA end lines up better with TRBJ2-7; the J call may be wrong. CDR1 and CDR2 (germline): SGHDT, YYEEEE. The CDR3 covers 14 residues. CDR3 sequence (DNA): TGTGCCAGCAGACACAAGGCAGGGGCCTACGAGCAGTACTTC. Its translation is CASRHKAGAYEQYF.

The V gene is TRBV29-1, the J gene TRBJ2-5; 10 positions agree with TRBD1. From germline, CDR1 is SQVTM and CDR2 ANQGSEA. This CDR3 is built from 13 residues. V trimming: 8 bases; J trimming: 4 bases; junction bases outside the gene matches: 7. The CDR3 bases are TGCAGCTACGACAGGGGGCGCGGAGAGACCCAGTACTTC. This gives the protein CSYDRGRGETQYF. The complete variable domain, with remaining parts taken from reference TRBV29-1 and TRBJ2-5, reads SAVISQKPSRDICQRGTSLTIQCQVDSQVTMMFWYRQQPGQSLTLIATANQGSEATYESGFVIDKFPISRPNLTFSTLTVSNMSPEDSSIYLCSYDRGRGETQYFGPGTRLLVL.

The chain recombines TRBV6-6 with TRBJ1-5; perhaps TRBD1 as D (6 bases). V lost 7 bases, J lost 7 bases, and 11 bases lay in between. Germline CDR1 reads MNHNY; CDR2 reads SVGAGI (reference sequence). The CDR3 sequence is 12 residues long. CDR3 residues: CASMDSWQPQHF. The CDR3 region has the DNA TGTGCCAGCATGGACAGTTGGCAGCCCCAGCATTTT.

The genes are TRBV5-4 and TRBJ2-5; D is ambiguous. In germline, CDR1 is SGHNT, CDR2 YYREEE (reference sequence). This CDR3 has 15 residues. V dropped 2 bases and J dropped 2 bases, with 13 bases sitting between them. Here the CDR3 DNA reads TGTGCCAGCAGCTTCCCGGCTAGAGAACAAGAGACCCAGTACTTC. Its translation is CASSFPAREQETQYF.

This clone occurred a few times. The chain carries TRBV6-5 and TRBJ1-2; weak D call: TRBD1 (6 bases). Germline V lookup: CDR1 MNHEY, CDR2 SVGAGI. The CDR3 consists of 15 residues. V was cut by 6 bases and J by 1 base, with 15 bases left in between. CDR3 coding DNA: TGTGCCAGCAGCGCGCTAACAGGGATTAACTATGGCTACACCTTC. Protein: CASSALTGINYGYTF.

This chain links TRBV28 with TRBJ1-2; D not resolved. Trimming removed 4 bases from V and 0 bases from J, with 3 bases in between. This CDR3 is built from 12 residues. CDR1 MDHEN and CDR2 SYDVKM come from the germline V gene. As DNA, the CDR3 is TGTGCCAGCAGTTATGCTAACTATGGCTACACCTTC. Protein sequence: CASSYANYGYTF.

This chain uses TRBV6-6 with TRBJ1-1; the D is unclear. With 4 bases removed from V and 5 bases from J, the gap between germline ends came to 11 bases. The CDR3 runs 13 residues. The V gene's germline CDR1 is MNHNY and CDR2 SVGAGI (reference sequence). CDR3 amino acids: CASSFQTGTEAFF. CDR3 DNA: TGTGCCAGCAGTTTCCAAACCGGGACTGAAGCTTTCTTT.

V and J are TRBV9 and TRBJ2-3, with D possibly matching TRBD2 (8 bases). The length of the CDR3 is 18 residues. The V gene's germline CDR1 is SGDLS and CDR2 YYNGEE. The V end lost 4 bases, the J end lost 2 bases, and 23 bases lay between the germline ends. The CDR3 loop is CASSTGVSGGLVTDTQYF. In nucleotides, the CDR3 is TGTGCCAGCAGCACAGGGGTGAGCGGGGGCCTCGTCACAGATACGCAGTATTTT.

The V gene is TRBV30, the J gene TRBJ2-7; possibly TRBD1 or TRBD2 for D (5 bases each). Trimming removed 5 bases at V and 1 base at J, with 15 bases between. The germline CDR1 and CDR2 sequences are GTSNPN and SVGIG (reference sequence). The CDR3 is 14 residues long. The CDR3 nucleotides are TGTGCCTGGGGGGTGCCGGGGCCATCCTACGAGCAGTACTTC. Its protein product is CAWGVPGPSYEQYF.

The chain carries TRBV6-5 and TRBJ2-2, with D unclear. The CDR3 has 12 residues. With 6 bases removed from V and 4 bases from J, the gap between germline ends came to 6 bases. Germline V CDR1 and CDR2: MNHEY, SVGAGI. CDR3 residues: CASSTATGELFF. The CDR3 DNA follows: TGTGCCAGCAGCACAGCCACCGGGGAGCTGTTTTTT.

This clone was observed once. The V call is TRBV2, the J call TRBJ1-2; tentative D call: TRBD1 (5 bases). This CDR3 is 14 amino acids long. Germline V lookup: CDR1 SNHLY, CDR2 FYNNEI. V shed 2 bases and J shed 2 bases, with 9 bases lying between them. In nucleotides, the CDR3 is TGTGCCAGCAGTGAATCCGGGGGGAACTATGGCTACACCTTC. Its protein is CASSESGGNYGYTF.

This chain connects TRBV14 to TRBJ2-1, with no clear D. The germline CDR1 and CDR2 sequences are SGHDN and FVKESK. Trimming pared 3 bases from V and 6 bases from J, leaving 9 bases between. This CDR3 is built from 13 residues. The CDR3 region is CASSHVGSNEQFF. The CDR3 nucleotides read TGTGCCAGCAGCCACGTAGGGTCCAATGAGCAGTTCTTC.